This TCR beta chain came from a study of T cell responses to AZD1222 COVID-19 vaccine. Only in-frame clones appear in the TCRdb table, and some are missing; sequencing was by immunoSEQ multiplex PCR. Counted here are 85,000 to 130,000 clones, 85% to 90% occurring once; the ten biggest clones make up approximately 5.4%. General observations from the study: A mostly white British donor set with more females was recruited, and clonal diversity was possibly underestimated. Mapped onto spike, vaccine-associated CD4 TCRs spanned it and were dominant at 160-218 and 743-854. The reported proportion of spike-specific TCRs targeting unmutated variant regions was nearly half.

V was pared by 7 bases and J by 4 bases, with 10 bases between. Germline CDR1 reads DFQATT; CDR2 reads SNEGSKA (reference sequence). The length of the CDR3 is 11 residues. A note on this clone: The antigen is undetermined.

The gene calls are TRBV20-1 and TRBJ1-1; no reliable D call. The sequences come from peripheral blood, collected on day 0 of AZD1222 vaccination. The source is an adult in good health. CDR3: CSVPSSTEAFF. CDR3 DNA: TGCAGTGTGCCTAGTTCCACTGAAGCTTTCTTT.